One T cell receptor (beta chain) is described in this entry. RNA in amounts of about 0.5 to 1 ug was reverse transcribed with random hexamers. TCRdb ran MiXCR on the immunoSEQ multiplex PCR reads and lists one entry per CDR3 protein. Here the sample spans some 200,000 distinct CDR3 sequences, approximately 90% being singletons. The entry originates in a study of CD8 T cells in Susac syndrome. This CDR3 is 14 amino acids long. Germline lookup yields CDR1 LNHDA and CDR2 SQIVND (reference sequence). Trimming stripped 5 bases from V and 8 bases from J, with 16 bases between. V usage is TRBV19 and J usage is TRBJ2-1, with D hard to call. Sample: CD8+ T cells from PBMCs. This receptor was obtained from a human donor with multiple sclerosis. CDR3 sequence: CASSWLTNNDEQFF. Written as DNA, the CDR3 is TGTGCCAGTAGTTGGCTAACTAACAATGATGAGCAGTTCTTC.